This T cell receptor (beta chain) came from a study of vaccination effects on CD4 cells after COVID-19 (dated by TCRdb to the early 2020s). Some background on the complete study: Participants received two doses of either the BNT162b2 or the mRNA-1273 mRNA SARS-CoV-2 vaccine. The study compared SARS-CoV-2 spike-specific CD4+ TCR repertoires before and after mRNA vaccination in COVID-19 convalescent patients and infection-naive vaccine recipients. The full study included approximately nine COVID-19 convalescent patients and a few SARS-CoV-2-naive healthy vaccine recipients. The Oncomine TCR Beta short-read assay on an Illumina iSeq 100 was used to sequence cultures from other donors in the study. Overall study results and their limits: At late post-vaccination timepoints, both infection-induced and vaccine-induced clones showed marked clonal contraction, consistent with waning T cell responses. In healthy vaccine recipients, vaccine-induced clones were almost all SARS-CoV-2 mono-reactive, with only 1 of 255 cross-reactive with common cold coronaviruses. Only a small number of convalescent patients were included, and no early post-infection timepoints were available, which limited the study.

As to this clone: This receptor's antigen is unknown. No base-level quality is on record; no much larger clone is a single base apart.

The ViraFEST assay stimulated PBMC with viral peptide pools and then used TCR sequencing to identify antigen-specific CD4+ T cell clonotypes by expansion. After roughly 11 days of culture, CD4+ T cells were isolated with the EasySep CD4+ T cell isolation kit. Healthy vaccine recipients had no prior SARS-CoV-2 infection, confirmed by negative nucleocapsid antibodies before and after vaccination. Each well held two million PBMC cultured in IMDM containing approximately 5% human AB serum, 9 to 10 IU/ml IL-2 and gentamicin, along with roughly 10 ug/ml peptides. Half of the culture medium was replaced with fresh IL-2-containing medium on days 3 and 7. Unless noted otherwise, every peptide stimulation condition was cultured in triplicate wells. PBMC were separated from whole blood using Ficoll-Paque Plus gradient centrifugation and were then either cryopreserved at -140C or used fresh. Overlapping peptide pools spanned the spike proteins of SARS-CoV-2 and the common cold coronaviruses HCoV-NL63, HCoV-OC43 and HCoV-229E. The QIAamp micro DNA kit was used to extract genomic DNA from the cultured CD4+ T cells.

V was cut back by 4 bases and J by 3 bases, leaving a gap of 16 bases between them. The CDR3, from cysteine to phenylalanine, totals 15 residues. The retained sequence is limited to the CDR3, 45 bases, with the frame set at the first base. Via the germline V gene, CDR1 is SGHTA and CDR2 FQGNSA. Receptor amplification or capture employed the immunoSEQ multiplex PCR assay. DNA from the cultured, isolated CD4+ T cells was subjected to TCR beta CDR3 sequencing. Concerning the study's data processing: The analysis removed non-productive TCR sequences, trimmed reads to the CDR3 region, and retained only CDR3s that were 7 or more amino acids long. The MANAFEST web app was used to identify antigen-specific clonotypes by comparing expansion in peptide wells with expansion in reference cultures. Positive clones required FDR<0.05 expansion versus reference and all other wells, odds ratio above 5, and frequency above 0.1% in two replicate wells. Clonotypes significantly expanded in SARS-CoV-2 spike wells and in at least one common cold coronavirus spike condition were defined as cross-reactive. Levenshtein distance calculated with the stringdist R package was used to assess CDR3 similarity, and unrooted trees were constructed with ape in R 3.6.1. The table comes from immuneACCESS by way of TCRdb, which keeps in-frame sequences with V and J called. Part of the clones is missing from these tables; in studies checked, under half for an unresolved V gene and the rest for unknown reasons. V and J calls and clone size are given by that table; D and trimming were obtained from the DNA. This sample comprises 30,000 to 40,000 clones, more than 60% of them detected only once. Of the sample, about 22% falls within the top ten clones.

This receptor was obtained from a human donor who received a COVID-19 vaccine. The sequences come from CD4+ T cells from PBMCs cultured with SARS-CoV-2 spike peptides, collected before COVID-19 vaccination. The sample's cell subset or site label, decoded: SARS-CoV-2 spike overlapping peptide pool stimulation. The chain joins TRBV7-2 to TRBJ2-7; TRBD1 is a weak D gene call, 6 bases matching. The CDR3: CASSSTRDIVYEQYF. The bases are TGTGCCAGCAGCTCTACCCGGGACATCGTCTACGAGCAGTACTTC. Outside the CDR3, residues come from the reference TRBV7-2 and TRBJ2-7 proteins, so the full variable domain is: GAGVSQSPSNKVTEKGKDVELRCDPISGHTALYWYRQSLGQGLEFLIYFQGNSAPDKSGLPSDRFSAERTGGSVSTLTIQRTQQEDSAVYLCASSSTRDIVYEQYFGPGTRLTVT.